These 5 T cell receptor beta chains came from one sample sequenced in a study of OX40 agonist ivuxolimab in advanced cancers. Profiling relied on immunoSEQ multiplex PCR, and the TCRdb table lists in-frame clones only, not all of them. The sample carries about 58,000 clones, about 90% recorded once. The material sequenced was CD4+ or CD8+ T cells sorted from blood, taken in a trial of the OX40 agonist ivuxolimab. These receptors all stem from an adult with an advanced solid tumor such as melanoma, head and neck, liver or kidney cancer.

This CDR3 is CASSTQTGGSLKQYF. Here the CDR3 DNA reads TGCGCCAGCAGCACACAGACAGGGGGCTCCCTCAAGCAGTACTTC. The rearrangement uses TRBV5-1 and TRBJ2-7, with TRBD1 identical over 10 bases. J gave up 8 bases and V 4 bases, and 12 bases lay outside the gene matches. The V gene's germline CDR1 is SGHRS and CDR2 YFSETQ. CDR3 size: 15 residues.

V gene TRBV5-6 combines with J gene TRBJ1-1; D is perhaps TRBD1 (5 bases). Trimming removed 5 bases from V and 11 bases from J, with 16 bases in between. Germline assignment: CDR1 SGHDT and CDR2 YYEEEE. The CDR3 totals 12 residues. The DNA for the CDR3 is TGTGCCAGCAGGCGGCGGGGCTATGCTGCTTTCTTT. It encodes CASRRRGYAAFF.

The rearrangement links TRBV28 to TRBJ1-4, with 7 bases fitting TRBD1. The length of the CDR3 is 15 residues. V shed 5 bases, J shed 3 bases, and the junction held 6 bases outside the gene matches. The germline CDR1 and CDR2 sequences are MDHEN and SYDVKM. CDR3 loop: CASSLAGTANEKLFF. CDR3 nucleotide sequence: TGTGCCAGCAGTCTTGCCGGGACAGCTAATGAAAAACTGTTTTTT.

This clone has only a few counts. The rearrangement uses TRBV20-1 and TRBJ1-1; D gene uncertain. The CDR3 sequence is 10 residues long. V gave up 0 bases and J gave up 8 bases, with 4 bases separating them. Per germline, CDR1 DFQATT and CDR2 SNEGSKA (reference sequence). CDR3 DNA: TGCAGTGCTAGAGAGGGAGAAGCTTTCTTT. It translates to CSAREGEAFF.

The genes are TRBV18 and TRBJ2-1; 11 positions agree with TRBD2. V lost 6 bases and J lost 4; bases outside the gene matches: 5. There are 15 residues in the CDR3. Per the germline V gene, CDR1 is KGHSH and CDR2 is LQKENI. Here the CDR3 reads CASSPGTSGYNEQFF. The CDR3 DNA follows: TGTGCCAGCTCGCCGGGGACTAGCGGATACAATGAGCAGTTCTTC.